The 5 T cell receptor beta chains below were found in one sample sequenced in a study of cytomegalovirus exposure and HLA in healthy donors. Primers for the PCR totalled 60 Vbeta and 13 Jbeta. The assay was immunoSEQ multiplex PCR, and TCRdb's table has in-frame clones only and misses some. The table records 130,000 to 150,000 clones, roughly 76% of them present only once. Sequencing used PBMCs. The receptors come from a man aged 18 to 35 in good health and CMV-seronegative.

The gene calls are TRBV5-6 and TRBJ2-5; 7 bases match TRBD2. Germline V gives CDR1 SGHDT, CDR2 YYEEEE. This CDR3 is 17 amino acids long. Losses at the gene ends were 6 bases for V and 2 bases for J; bases not matched to a gene: 16. CDR3 sequence (DNA): TGTGCCAGCAACCCATTTCTAGCGGTGAAATTTCAAGAGACCCAGTACTTC. As protein: CASNPFLAVKFQETQYF. Based on the CDR3 plus reference TRBV5-6 and TRBJ2-5, the full variable domain is DAGVTQSPTHLIKTRGQQVTLRCSPKSGHDTVSWYQQALGQGPQFIFQYYEEEERQRGNFPDRFSGHQFPNYSSELNVNALLLGDSALYLCASNPFLAVKFQETQYFGPGTRLLVL.

CDR3 in DNA: TGTGCCAGCCCACCCGACTCGACGGCCACCGGGGAGCTGTTTTTT. It encodes CASPPDSTATGELFF. The gene calls are TRBV28 and TRBJ2-2; D remains unclear. The germline V gene encodes CDR1 MDHEN and CDR2 SYDVKM. The length of the CDR3 is 15 residues. V was trimmed by 8 bases and J by 4 bases, leaving 17 bases between them.

The rearrangement uses TRBV27 and TRBJ2-1; no firm D call. Per germline, CDR1 MNHEY and CDR2 SMNVEV (reference sequence). V lost 4 bases and J 9 bases, leaving 10 bases between the germline ends. This CDR3 is 12 amino acids long. CDR3 DNA sequence: TGTGCCAGCAGTTCAACATTACCTGAGCAGTTCTTC. This encodes CASSSTLPEQFF.

The V call is TRBV18, the J call TRBJ1-5; TRBD1 is a possible D gene (6 bases). CDR3 length: 16 residues. Germline CDR1 and CDR2: KGHSH and LQKENI. V was clipped by 2 bases and J by 3 bases, with 14 bases between them. CDR3 in amino acids: CASSPIGQGYNQPQHF. CDR3 bases: TGTGCCAGCTCACCAATTGGTCAGGGGTACAATCAGCCCCAGCATTTT.

The rearrangement joins TRBV29-1 to TRBJ1-4; 7 bases line up with TRBD1. Germline CDR1 and CDR2: SQVTM and ANQGSEA. CDR3 length: 11 residues. The V gene end was trimmed by 2 bases and the J gene end by 11 bases; junction bases not matched to a gene: 2. The CDR3 DNA is TGCAGCGTTGAAACAGGGGAGAAACTGTTTTTT. This translates into CSVETGEKLFF.